One and the same sample provided the 5 T cell receptor beta chains below, sequenced in a study of blood T cell repertoires in COVID-19. The table came from immunoSEQ multiplex PCR; TCRdb's copy has only in-frame clones and leaves some out. The table has hundreds of thousands of clones, 70% to 90% seen once. The sample consisted of peripheral blood. The receptor source for this set is a woman aged 25 to 39 with COVID-19, enrolled during active disease.

The chain recombines TRBV28 with TRBJ1-5; maybe TRBD1 (5 bases). Trimming stripped 2 bases from V and 4 bases from J, with 12 bases between. The CDR3 has 15 residues. Germline-derived CDR1 and CDR2 are MDHEN and SYDVKM. The CDR3 sequence: CASSLIREGNQPQHF. The CDR3 region has the DNA TGTGCCAGCAGTTTAATCAGGGAGGGAAATCAGCCCCAGCATTTT.

This chain uses TRBV7-9 with TRBJ1-4; TRBD1 aligns across 11 bases. The CDR3 sequence is 15 residues long. The germline CDR1 and CDR2 sequences are SEHNR and FQNEAQ (reference sequence). The V segment lost 5 bases and the J segment 7 bases; nucleotides outside the gene matches: 6. The CDR3 coding sequence is TGTGCCAGCAGCGGCCGTGGGACAGGGGGTGAAAAACTGTTTTTT. It is translated as CASSGRGTGGEKLFF.

This rearrangement joins TRBV11-2 to TRBJ1-5, with 8 bases fitting TRBD1. This CDR3 region has 15 residues. Germline trimming cut 5 bases from V and 5 bases from J; bases unmatched to any gene: 8. Looked up from germline, CDR1 is SGHAT and CDR2 is FQNNGV. The CDR3 DNA reads TGTGCCAGCAGCGCAGACAGGGGTGGGTATCAGCCCCAGCATTTT. It specifies CASSADRGGYQPQHF.

The gene calls are TRBV11-2 and TRBJ2-1; TRBD2 agrees at 8 bases. Germline-derived CDR1 and CDR2 are SGHAT and FQNNGV. J gave up 7 bases and V 1 base, and 3 bases lay outside the gene matches. The CDR3 runs 14 residues. The CDR3 sequence: CASSLAGGPNEQFF. The CDR3 DNA reads TGTGCCAGCAGCTTAGCGGGGGGGCCTAATGAGCAGTTCTTC.

The chain recombines TRBV9 with TRBJ2-3; TRBD1 matches at 10 bases. Unmatched junction bases numbered 10, after V lost 7 bases and J lost 5 bases. CDR1 is SGDLS and CDR2 is YYNGEE in the germline V gene. The CDR3 extends over 15 amino acids. CDR3 sequence: CASGEGQGNVDTQYF. Written as DNA, the CDR3 is TGTGCCAGCGGGGAGGGACAGGGGAATGTAGATACGCAGTATTTT. The full variable domain, completed using reference TRBV9 and TRBJ2-3, is DSGVTQTPKHLITATGQRVTLRCSPRSGDLSVYWYQQSLDQGLQFLIQYYNGEERAKGNILERFSAQQFPDLHSELNLSSLELGDSALYFCASGEGQGNVDTQYFGPGTRLTVL.